The 8 T cell receptor beta chains in this list originate from one sample, sequenced in a study of memory CD4+ T cells and cytomegalovirus serostatus (dated by TCRdb to about 2019). Single viable CD3+CD4+CD8-CD45RO+ cells were sorted as memory CD4+ T cells on a FACSAria II. The library came from the immunoSEQ multiplex PCR assay. The clones in this table, taken by TCRdb from immuneACCESS, are in-frame only. Not every clone is retained; where verified, under half of the shortfall comes from an unresolved V gene, and the cause of the rest is unknown. Counted in this sample were some 48,000 clones; approximately 78% of them appeared once. Approximately 0.7% of the sample is held by the ten biggest clonotypes. Sequenced sample: memory CD4+ T cells from blood. All receptors come from an adult in good health and CMV-seronegative.

The chain has TRBV6-5 and TRBJ2-5, with 11 bases aligning to TRBD2. Germline trimming cut 6 bases from V and 5 bases from J; bases unmatched to any gene: 8. CDR1 MNHEY and CDR2 SVGAGI come from the germline V gene. The CDR3 extends over 15 amino acids. The CDR3 protein is CASRIAGGPRETQYF. DNA of the CDR3: TGTGCCAGCAGAATAGCGGGAGGGCCGCGGGAGACCCAGTACTTC.

The chain has TRBV19 and TRBJ2-1; weak D call: TRBD2 (5 bases). Trimming stripped 0 bases from V and 0 bases from J, with 15 bases between. Looked up from germline, CDR1 is LNHDA and CDR2 is SQIVND (reference sequence). CDR3 size: 18 residues. The CDR3 here is CASSIETIGVGSYNEQFF. In nucleotides, the CDR3 is TGTGCCAGTAGTATAGAAACGATCGGGGTAGGCTCCTACAATGAGCAGTTCTTC.

The chain combines TRBV4-1 with TRBJ2-1; D may be TRBD2 (5 bases). This CDR3 contains 16 residues. Trimming left V 0 bases short and J 3 bases short, with 12 bases between. The V gene's germline CDR1 is MGHRA and CDR2 YSYEKL. CDR3 nucleotide sequence: TGCGCCAGCAGCCAAGATCTAGCCCCCAACTACAATGAGCAGTTCTTC. Residues: CASSQDLAPNYNEQFF.

CDR3 DNA: TGTGCCAGCAGCCCGCGAGGGTCTAGCGGGATGGGGTTAGCAGATACGCAGTATTTT. Protein sequence: CASSPRGSSGMGLADTQYF. This sequence joins TRBV7-9 and TRBJ2-3, with 9 bases fitting TRBD2. Germline V gene sequence: CDR1 SEHNR, CDR2 FQNEAQ (reference sequence). V shed 5 bases and J 4 bases; nucleotides not matched to a gene: 19. This CDR3 region has 19 residues.

This clone was recorded only once. V gene TRBV10-2 combines with J gene TRBJ2-5, with D perhaps TRBD1 (5 bases). CDR1 and CDR2 (germline): WSHSY, SAAADI. This CDR3 has 15 amino acids. Between the trimmed V and J ends, which lost 2 bases and 2 bases, there was a span of 12 bases. This CDR3 reads CASSERTHRQETQYF. For the CDR3, the DNA is TGCGCCAGCAGTGAGCGGACCCACAGGCAAGAGACCCAGTACTTC.

This clone was picked up a small number of times. The genes are TRBV30 and TRBJ1-1; 8 bases are a match to TRBD1. Germline values: CDR1 GTSNPN, CDR2 SVGIG (reference sequence). V lost 2 bases to trimming and J lost 1 base; unmatched junction nucleotides: 6. CDR3 size: 15 residues. CDR3 sequence reads: CAWSNAGTGNTEAFF. The CDR3 DNA sequence: TGTGCCTGGAGTAACGCCGGGACAGGGAACACTGAAGCTTTCTTT. Using reference TRBV30 and TRBJ1-1 for the parts outside the CDR3, the full variable domain is SQTIHQWPATLVQPVGSPLSLECTVEGTSNPNLYWYRQAAGRGLQLLFYSVGIGQISSEVPQNLSASRPQDRQFILSSKKLLLSDSGFYLCAWSNAGTGNTEAFFGQGTRLTVV.

The chain is built from TRBV20-1 and TRBJ1-1; a possible D gene is TRBD1 (5 bases). V was clipped by 5 bases and J by 8 bases, with 12 bases between them. Germline lookup yields CDR1 DFQATT and CDR2 SNEGSKA (reference sequence). This CDR3 spans 11 amino acids. The CDR3 here is CSAPAREEAFF. In DNA, the CDR3 is TGCAGTGCTCCCGCCAGGGAGGAAGCTTTCTTT.

V gene TRBV28 combines with J gene TRBJ2-7; D is possibly TRBD2 (6 bases). Trimming took 6 bases from V and 2 from J, leaving 14 bases between them. The CDR3 loop spans 14 amino acids. Germline V gene lookup returns CDR1 MDHEN and CDR2 SYDVKM. The CDR3: CASSQMTRAYEQYF. The CDR3 coding sequence is TGTGCCAGCAGCCAAATGACTAGAGCCTACGAGCAGTACTTC.